Listed here is a single T cell receptor (beta chain). Its specificity is unknown. The data stem from a study of cytomegalovirus exposure and HLA in healthy donors. Method: immunoSEQ multiplex PCR; TCRdb's copy keeps in-frame clones and lacks some. The repertoire holds some 250,000 clones, with nearly 90% as singletons. The study's findings and limits: Associated with cytomegalovirus, according to the listing, were about 160 TCR beta chains. In vitro experiments confirmed that three CMV-associated chains were specific for CMV antigens. First-cohort TCR clusters tended to co-occur in the 120 or so validation repertoires, a later analysis found. While the bulk of TCR sequences proved rare, some public TCRs turned up in many donors.

Looked up from germline, CDR1 is SGHRS and CDR2 is YFSETQ. CDR3 length: 14 amino acids. Trimming removed 0 bases at V and 2 bases at J, with 8 bases between. Material: PBMCs. This receptor was obtained from a woman aged 18-35 years in good health and CMV-seronegative. This rearrangement joins TRBV5-1 to TRBJ1-1; D gene ambiguous. The CDR3 coding sequence is TGCGCCAGCAGCTTGGACGGGGAAAACACTGAAGCTTTCTTT. Translated, it gives CASSLDGENTEAFF.